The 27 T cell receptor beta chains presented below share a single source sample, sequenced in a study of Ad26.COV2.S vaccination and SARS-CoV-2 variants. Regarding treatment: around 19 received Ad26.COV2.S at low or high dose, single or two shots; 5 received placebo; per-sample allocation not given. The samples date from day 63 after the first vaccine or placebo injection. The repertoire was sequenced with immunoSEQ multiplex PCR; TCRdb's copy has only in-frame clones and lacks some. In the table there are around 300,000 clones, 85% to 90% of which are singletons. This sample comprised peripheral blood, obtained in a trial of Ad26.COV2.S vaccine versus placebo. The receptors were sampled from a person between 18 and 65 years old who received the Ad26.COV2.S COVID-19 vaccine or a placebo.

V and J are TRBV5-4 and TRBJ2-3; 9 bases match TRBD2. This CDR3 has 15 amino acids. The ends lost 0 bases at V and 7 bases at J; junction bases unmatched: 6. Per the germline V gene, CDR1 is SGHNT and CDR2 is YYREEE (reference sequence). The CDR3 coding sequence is TGTGCCAGCAGCTTGGAGGCGGGGGGGCGAAATACGCAGTATTTT. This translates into CASSLEAGGRNTQYF.

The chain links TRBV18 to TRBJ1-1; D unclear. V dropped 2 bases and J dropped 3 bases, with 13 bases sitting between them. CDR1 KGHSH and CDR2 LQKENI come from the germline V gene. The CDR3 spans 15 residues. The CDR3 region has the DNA TGTGCCAGCTCACCATACGTCCTGAAGGACACTGAAGCTTTCTTT. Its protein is CASSPYVLKDTEAFF.

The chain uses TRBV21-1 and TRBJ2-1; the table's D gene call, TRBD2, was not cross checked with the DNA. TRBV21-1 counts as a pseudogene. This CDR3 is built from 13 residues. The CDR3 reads CASSKSREGGEFF. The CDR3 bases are TGTGCCAGCAGCAAATCAAGGGAGGGGGGCGAGTTCTTC.

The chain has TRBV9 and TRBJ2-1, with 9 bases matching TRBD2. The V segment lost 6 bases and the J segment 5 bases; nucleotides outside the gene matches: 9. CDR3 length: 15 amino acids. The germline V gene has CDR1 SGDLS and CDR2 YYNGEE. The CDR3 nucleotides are TGTGCCAGCACCATTAGCGGGAGTGGAGACAATGAGCAGTTCTTC. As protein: CASTISGSGDNEQFF.

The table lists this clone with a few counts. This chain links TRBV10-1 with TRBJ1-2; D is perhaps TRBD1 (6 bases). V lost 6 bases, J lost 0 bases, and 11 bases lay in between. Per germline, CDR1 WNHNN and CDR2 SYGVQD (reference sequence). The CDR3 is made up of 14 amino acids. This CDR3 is CASRGQSPNYGYTF. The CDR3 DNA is TGCGCCAGCAGAGGACAGTCCCCTAACTATGGCTACACCTTC.

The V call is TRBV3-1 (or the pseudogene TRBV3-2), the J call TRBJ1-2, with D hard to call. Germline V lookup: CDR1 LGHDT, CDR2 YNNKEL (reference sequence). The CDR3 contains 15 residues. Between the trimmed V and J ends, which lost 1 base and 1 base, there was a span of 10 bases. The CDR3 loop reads CASSQVGIGNYGYTF. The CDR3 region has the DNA TGTGCCAGCAGCCAAGTGGGTATAGGTAACTATGGCTACACCTTC.

The CDR3 loop reads CASTYRVSNTEAFF. CDR3 nucleotides: TGTGCCAGCACCTACAGGGTGTCGAACACTGAAGCTTTCTTT. This rearrangement joins TRBV2 to TRBJ1-1; D perhaps matches TRBD1 (6 bases). V lost 7 bases, J lost 1 base, and 13 bases lay in between. The CDR3 is 14 residues long. The germline gives CDR1 SNHLY, CDR2 FYNNEI.

Written as DNA, the CDR3 is TGTGCCAGCAGCCCGACTAGCGGGAGTAGGAATGAGCAGTTCTTC. This encodes CASSPTSGSRNEQFF. This chain uses TRBV7-3 with TRBJ2-1; 12 nucleotides match TRBD2. The ends lost 5 bases at V and 7 bases at J; junction bases unmatched: 6. The CDR3 extends over 15 amino acids. Per the germline V gene, CDR1 is SGHTA and CDR2 is FQGTGA.

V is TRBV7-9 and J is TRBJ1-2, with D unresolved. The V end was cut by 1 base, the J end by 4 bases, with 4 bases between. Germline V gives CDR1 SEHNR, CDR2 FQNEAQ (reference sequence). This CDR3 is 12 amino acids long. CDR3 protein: CASSLGSYGYTF. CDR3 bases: TGTGCCAGCAGCTTAGGAAGCTATGGCTACACCTTC.

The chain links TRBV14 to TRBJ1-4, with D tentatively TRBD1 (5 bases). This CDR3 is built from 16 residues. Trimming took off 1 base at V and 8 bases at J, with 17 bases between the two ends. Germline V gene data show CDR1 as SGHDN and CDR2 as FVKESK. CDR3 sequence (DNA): TGTGCCAGCAGCCAAGGGAGGGTACAGGCAAAGGAAAAACTGTTTTTT. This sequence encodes CASSQGRVQAKEKLFF.

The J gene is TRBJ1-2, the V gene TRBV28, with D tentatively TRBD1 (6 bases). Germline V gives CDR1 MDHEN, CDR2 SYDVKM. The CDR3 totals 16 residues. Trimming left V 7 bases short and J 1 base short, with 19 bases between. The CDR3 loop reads CASTSLGGGLNYGYTF. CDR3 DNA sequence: TGTGCCAGCACCTCGCTAGGGGGGGGCCTTAACTATGGCTACACCTTC.

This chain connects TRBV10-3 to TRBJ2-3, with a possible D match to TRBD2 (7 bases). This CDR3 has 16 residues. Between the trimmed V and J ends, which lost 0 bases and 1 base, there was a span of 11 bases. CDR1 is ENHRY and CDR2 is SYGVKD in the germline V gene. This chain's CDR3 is CAISESGRGRTDTQYF. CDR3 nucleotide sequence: TGTGCCATCAGTGAGTCGGGGCGGGGGCGCACAGATACGCAGTATTTT.

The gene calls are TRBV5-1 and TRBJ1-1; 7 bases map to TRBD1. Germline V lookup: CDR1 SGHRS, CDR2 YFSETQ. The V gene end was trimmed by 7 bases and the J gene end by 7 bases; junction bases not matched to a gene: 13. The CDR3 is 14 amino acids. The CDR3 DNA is TGCGCCAGCTCCTTACAGGGGACCCCCCTTGAAGCTTTCTTT. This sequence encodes CASSLQGTPLEAFF.

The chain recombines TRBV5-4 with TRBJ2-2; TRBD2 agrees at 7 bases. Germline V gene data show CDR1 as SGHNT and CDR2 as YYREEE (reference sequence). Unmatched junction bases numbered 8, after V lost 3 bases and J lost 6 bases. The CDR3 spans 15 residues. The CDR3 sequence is CASSWAGASPGELFF. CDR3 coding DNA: TGTGCCAGCAGCTGGGCGGGAGCCTCCCCCGGGGAGCTGTTTTTT.

The CDR3 DNA reads TGTGCCAGCAGCTTCCCTAGCGGGGGGGGGTATGAGCAGTTCTTC. Translated, it gives CASSFPSGGGYEQFF. This chain uses TRBV7-9 with TRBJ2-1, with 12 bases that match TRBD2. CDR3 length equals 15 residues. Germline lookup yields CDR1 SEHNR and CDR2 FQNEAQ (reference sequence). Trimming cost V 3 bases and J 8 bases; bases outside gene matches: 5.

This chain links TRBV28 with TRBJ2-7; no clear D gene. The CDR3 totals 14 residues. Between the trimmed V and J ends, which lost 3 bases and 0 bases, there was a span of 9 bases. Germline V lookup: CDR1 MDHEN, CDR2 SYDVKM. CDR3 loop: CASSLDVVSYEQYV. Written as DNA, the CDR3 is TGTGCCAGCAGTTTGGACGTAGTCTCCTACGAGCAGTACGTC.

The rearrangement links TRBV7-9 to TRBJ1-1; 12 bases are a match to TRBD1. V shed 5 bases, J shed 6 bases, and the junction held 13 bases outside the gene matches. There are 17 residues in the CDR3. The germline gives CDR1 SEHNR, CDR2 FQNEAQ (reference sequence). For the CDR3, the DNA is TGTGCCAGCAGCAAACTACCGGGACAGGGGGCTGTCCCTGAAGCTTTCTTT. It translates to CASSKLPGQGAVPEAFF. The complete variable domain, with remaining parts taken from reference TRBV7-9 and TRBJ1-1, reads DTGVSQNPRHKITKRGQNVTFRCDPISEHNRLYWYRQTLGQGPEFLTYFQNEAQLEKSRLLSDRFSAERPKGSFSTLEIQRTEQGDSAMYLCASSKLPGQGAVPEAFFGQGTRLTVV.

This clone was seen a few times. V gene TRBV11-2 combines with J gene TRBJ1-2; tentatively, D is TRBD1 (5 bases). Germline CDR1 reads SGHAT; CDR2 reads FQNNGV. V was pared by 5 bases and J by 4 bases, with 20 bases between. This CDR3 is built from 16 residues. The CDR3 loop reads CASSPISGPRGYGYTF. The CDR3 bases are TGTGCCAGCAGCCCAATCTCCGGGCCAAGGGGCTATGGCTACACCTTC.

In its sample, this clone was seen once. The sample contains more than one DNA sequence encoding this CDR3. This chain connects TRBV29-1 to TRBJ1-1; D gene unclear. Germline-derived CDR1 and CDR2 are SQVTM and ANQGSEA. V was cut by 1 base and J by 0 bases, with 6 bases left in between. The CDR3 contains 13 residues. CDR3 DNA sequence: TGCAGCGTTGAAGGGCGGATGAACACTGAAGCTTTCTTT. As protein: CSVEGRMNTEAFF.

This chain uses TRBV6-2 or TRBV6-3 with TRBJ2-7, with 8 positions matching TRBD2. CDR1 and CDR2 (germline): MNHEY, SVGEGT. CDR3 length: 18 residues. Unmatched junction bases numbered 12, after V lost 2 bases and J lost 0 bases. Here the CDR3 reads CASSYPDLAGRSSYEQYF. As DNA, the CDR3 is TGTGCCAGCAGTTACCCCGATTTAGCGGGGAGGAGCTCCTACGAGCAGTACTTC.

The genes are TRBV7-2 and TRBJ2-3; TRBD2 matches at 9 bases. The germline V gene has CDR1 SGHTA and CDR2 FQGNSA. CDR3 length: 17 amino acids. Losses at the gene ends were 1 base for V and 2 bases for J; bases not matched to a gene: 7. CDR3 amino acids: CASSLEPGLATTDTQYF. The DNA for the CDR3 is TGTGCCAGCAGCTTAGAACCCGGACTAGCGACCACAGATACGCAGTATTTT.

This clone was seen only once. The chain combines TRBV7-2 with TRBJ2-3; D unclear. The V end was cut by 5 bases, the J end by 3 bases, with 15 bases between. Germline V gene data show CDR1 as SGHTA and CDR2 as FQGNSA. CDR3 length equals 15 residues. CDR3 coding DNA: TGTGCCAGCAGCCCCCTAAAGGGTATAACAGATACGCAGTATTTT. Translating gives CASSPLKGITDTQYF.

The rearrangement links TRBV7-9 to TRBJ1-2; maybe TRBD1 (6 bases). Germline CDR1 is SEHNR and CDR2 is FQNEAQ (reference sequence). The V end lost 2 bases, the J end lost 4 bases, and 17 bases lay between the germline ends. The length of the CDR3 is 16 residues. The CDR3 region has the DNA TGTGCCAGCAGCTTATCAGGAACAGGGAATTCCTATGGCTACACCTTC. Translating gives CASSLSGTGNSYGYTF. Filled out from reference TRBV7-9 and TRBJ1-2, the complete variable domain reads DTGVSQNPRHKITKRGQNVTFRCDPISEHNRLYWYRQTLGQGPEFLTYFQNEAQLEKSRLLSDRFSAERPKGSFSTLEIQRTEQGDSAMYLCASSLSGTGNSYGYTFGSGTRLTVV.

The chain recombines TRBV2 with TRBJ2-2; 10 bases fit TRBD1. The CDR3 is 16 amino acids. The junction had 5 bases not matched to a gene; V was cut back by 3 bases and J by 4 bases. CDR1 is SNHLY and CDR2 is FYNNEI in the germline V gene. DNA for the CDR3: TGTGCCAGCAGTGACCAGGGACAGGGGCTCACCGGGGAGCTGTTTTTT. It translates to CASSDQGQGLTGELFF.

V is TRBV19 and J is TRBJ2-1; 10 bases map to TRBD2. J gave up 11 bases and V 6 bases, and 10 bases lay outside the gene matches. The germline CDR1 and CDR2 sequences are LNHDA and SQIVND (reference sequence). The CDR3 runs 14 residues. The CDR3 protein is CASSPPAGGQKQFF. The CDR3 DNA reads TGTGCCAGTAGCCCCCCAGCGGGGGGGCAAAAGCAGTTCTTC.

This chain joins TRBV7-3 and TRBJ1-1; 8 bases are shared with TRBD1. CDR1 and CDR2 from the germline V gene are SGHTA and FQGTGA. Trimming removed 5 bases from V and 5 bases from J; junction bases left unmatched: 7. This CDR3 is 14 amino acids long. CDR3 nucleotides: TGTGCCAGCAGCCCTTCGGACAGGGCGACTGAAGCTTTCTTT. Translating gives CASSPSDRATEAFF.

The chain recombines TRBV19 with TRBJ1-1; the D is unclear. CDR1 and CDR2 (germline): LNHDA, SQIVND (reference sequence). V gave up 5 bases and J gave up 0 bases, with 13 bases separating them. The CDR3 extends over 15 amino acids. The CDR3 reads CASSVWTSMNTEAFF. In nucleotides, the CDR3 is TGTGCCAGTAGTGTATGGACGTCCATGAACACTGAAGCTTTCTTT.